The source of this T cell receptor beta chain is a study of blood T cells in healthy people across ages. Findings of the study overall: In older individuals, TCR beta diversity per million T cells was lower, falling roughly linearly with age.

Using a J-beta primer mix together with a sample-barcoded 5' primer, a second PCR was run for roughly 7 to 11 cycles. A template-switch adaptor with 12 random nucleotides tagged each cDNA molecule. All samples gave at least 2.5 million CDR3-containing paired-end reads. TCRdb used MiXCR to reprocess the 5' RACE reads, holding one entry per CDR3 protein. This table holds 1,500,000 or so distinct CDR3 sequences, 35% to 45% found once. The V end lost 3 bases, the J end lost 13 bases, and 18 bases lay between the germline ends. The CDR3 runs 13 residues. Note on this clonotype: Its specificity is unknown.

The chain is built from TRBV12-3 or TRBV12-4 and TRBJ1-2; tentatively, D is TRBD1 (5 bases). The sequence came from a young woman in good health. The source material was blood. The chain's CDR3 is CASSLGRSRPGTF. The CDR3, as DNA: TGTGCCAGCAGTTTGGGACGGTCCCGCCCCGGCACCTTC.